This T cell receptor (beta chain) was sequenced during a study of low-dose radiotherapy and immunotherapy resistance in tumors. Study information: A dose of 1 Gy per fraction every two weeks went to Cohort 2, totaling 13 Gy over 26 weeks.

The CDR3 extends over 16 amino acids. Germline V gene sequence: CDR1 SGHTA, CDR2 FQGNSA. Trimming at V came to 3 bases and at J to 5 bases, leaving 7 bases not matched to a gene. The time point was: after trial treatment. Treatment denoted: LDRT plus nivolumab, ipilimumab, low-dose cyclophosphamide and aspirin (RACIN trial). In the RACIN dose-escalation trial, donors got nivolumab plus ipilimumab with aspirin, cyclophosphamide and radiotherapy. This clonotype was counted many times. Primers used for first-strand cDNA, a TRAV- and TRBV-specific set, covered both alpha and beta chains. It was with a constant-region primer and a V-primer adapter that TCRs were amplified over around 20 PCR cycles. TCRdb re-called the reads with MiXCR, one entry per CDR3 protein. Of roughly 100,000 distinct CDR3 sequences in the sample, around 20% are singletons; the top ten hold roughly 13%.

The receptor was isolated from a female donor with ovarian cancer. Specimen: PBMCs, collected after low-dose radiotherapy plus immunotherapy. The rearrangement joins TRBV7-2 to TRBJ2-3; 11 bases are shared with TRBD2. Written as DNA, the CDR3 is TGTGCCAGCAGCTTCCTTAGCGGGGGGGCGGTAGATACGCAGTATTTT. Amino acids: CASSFLSGGAVDTQYF.